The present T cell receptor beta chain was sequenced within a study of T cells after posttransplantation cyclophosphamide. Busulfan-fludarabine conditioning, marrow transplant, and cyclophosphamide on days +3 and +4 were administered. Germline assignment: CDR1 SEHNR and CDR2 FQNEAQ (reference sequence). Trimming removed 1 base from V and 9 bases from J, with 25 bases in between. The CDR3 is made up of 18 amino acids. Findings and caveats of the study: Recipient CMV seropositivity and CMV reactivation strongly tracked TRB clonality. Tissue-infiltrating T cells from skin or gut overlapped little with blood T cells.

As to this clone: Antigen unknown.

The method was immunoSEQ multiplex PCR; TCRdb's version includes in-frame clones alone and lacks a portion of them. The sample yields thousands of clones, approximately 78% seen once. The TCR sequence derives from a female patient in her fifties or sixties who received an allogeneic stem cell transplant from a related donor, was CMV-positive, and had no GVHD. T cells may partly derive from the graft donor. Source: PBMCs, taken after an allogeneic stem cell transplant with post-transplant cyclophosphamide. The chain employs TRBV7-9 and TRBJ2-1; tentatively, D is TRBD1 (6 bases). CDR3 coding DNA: TGTGCCAGCAGCTTAGAGGGGTTCGGGGCAGGGGCAATAGCTGAGCAGTTCTTC. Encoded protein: CASSLEGFGAGAIAEQFF.